The rows below give T cell receptor beta chains drawn from one sample of a study of blood T cell repertoires in COVID-19. Sequencing was performed with immunoSEQ multiplex PCR; in TCRdb, only in-frame clones are kept and a portion is missing. The sample records some 250,000 clones, roughly 83% being singletons. Sequenced material: peripheral blood. The source of these receptors is a man between 40 and 49 years old with acute or convalescent COVID-19. CDR3s include the opening cysteine and the closing phenylalanine or tryptophan. D genes are given only for firm matches. The size entry is marked missing in some rows and otherwise reads once, few, many or a size class.

J,D,size,length,V,CDR3,DNA
TRBJ1-2,.,.,14,TRBV5-1,CASSLGTASYGYTF,TGCGCCAGCAGCTTGGGCACAGCATCTTATGGCTACACCTTC
TRBJ1-1,TRBD1,.,15,TRBV6-2/TRBV6-3,CASSQLRTGLGEAFF,TGTGCCAGCAGCCAGCTTAGGACAGGGCTGGGAGAAGCTTTCTTT
TRBJ2-5,.,.,15,TRBV6-2/TRBV6-3,CASSSPYVGSETQYF,TGTGCCAGCAGTTCCCCCTACGTGGGGAGCGAGACCCAGTACTTC
TRBJ1-4,.,few,14,TRBV19,CATGQGITNEKLFF,TGTGCCACTGGCCAGGGAATAACTAATGAAAAACTGTTTTTT
TRBJ2-7,.,.,14,TRBV3-1/TRBV3-2,CASSQGAYPYEQYF,TGTGCCAGCAGCCAAGGGGCCTATCCCTACGAGCAGTACTTC
TRBJ1-3,TRBD1,few,14,TRBV6-5,CASWDRGSGNTIYF,TGTGCCAGCTGGGACAGGGGGTCTGGAAACACCATATATTTT
TRBJ2-1,TRBD1,.,15,TRBV5-4,CASSVKTGSIDEQFF,TGTGCCAGCAGCGTCAAGACAGGGAGTATCGATGAGCAGTTCTTC
TRBJ2-1,TRBD2,.,15,TRBV9,CASSVEAGGNNEQFF,TGTGCCAGCAGCGTAGAAGCGGGAGGGAACAATGAGCAGTTCTTC
TRBJ1-2,TRBD1,.,15,TRBV11-2,CASSFGQGLNYGYTF,TGTGCCAGCAGCTTCGGACAGGGGTTAAACTATGGCTACACCTTC
TRBJ2-2,.,.,15,TRBV4-2,CASSQEQLGTGELFF,TGTGCCAGCAGCCAAGAGCAACTAGGCACCGGGGAGCTGTTTTTT
TRBJ2-7,TRBD1,.,13,TRBV29-1,CSVLGTGDYEQYF,TGCAGCGTCCTCGGGACAGGGGACTACGAGCAGTACTTC
TRBJ1-2,TRBD1,.,15,TRBV5-6,CASSQRQGTNYGYTF,TGTGCCAGCAGCCAAAGACAGGGAACTAACTATGGCTACACCTTC